The source of this T cell receptor beta chain is a study of OX40 agonist ivuxolimab in advanced cancers. General study findings and limits: The average count of expanded clones was higher among CD8+ T cells than among CD4+.

Note on this clone: Its target is unknown.

Germline V gene lookup returns CDR1 SGHTA and CDR2 FQGNSA. V was pared by 6 bases and J by 1 base, with 12 bases between. This CDR3 comprises 14 residues. Profiled with immunoSEQ multiplex PCR; TCRdb holds only in-frame clones, not every one. The table includes about 81,000 clones, approximately 90% detected once. Here the sequenced sample was CD4+ or CD8+ T cells sorted from blood, taken in a trial of the OX40 agonist ivuxolimab. This sequence was found in an adult with an advanced solid tumor such as melanoma, head and neck, liver or kidney cancer. The V and J genes are TRBV7-2 and TRBJ1-2; D gene uncertain. For the CDR3, the DNA is TGTGCCAGCAGTTATGGACCGCTTAACTATGGCTACACCTTC. This sequence encodes CASSYGPLNYGYTF.